The rows below give T cell receptor beta chains drawn from one sample of a study of blood T cell repertoires in COVID-19. The table came from immunoSEQ multiplex PCR; TCRdb's copy has only in-frame clones and leaves some out. Of around 150,000 clones in the sample, about nine tenths were seen once. The sequenced material came from peripheral blood. Receptors were obtained from a woman aged 55-70 years with active or convalescent COVID-19. The CDR3 runs from the conserved cysteine through the conserved F or W. The order of the fields is J gene, V gene, clone size, D gene, CDR3 length, CDR3 protein, CDR3 DNA. D genes are given only for firm matches. Clone sizes are given selectively: once, few, many, or a class where the clone is expanded.

>TRBJ1-1|TRBV14|.|.|14
CASSQAHRAVEAFF
TGTGCCAGCAGCCAAGCCCACAGGGCTGTTGAAGCTTTCTTT
>TRBJ2-2|TRBV14|.|.|14
CASSLQANTGELFF
TGTGCCAGCAGCCTGCAGGCGAACACCGGGGAGCTGTTTTTT
>TRBJ1-2|TRBV11-2|.|.|15
CASSPGGGANYGYTF
TGTGCCAGCAGCCCCGGGGGTGGGGCTAACTATGGCTACACCTTC
>TRBJ1-2|TRBV19|.|TRBD1|13
CASRGDRGRGYTF
TGTGCCAGTAGAGGGGACAGAGGTAGGGGCTACACCTTC
>TRBJ2-7|TRBV2|.|.|14
CASNRDFAGGEQYF
TGTGCCAGCAACCGGGACTTCGCCGGTGGAGAGCAGTACTTC
>TRBJ2-5|TRBV7-9|.|.|14
CASRIGGPQETQYF
TGTGCCAGCAGAATCGGGGGACCCCAAGAGACCCAGTACTTC
>TRBJ2-1|TRBV19|.|TRBD2|15
CASLKTSGVSNEQFF
TGTGCCAGCCTTAAGACTAGCGGGGTCAGTAATGAGCAGTTCTTC
>TRBJ2-3|TRBV3-1/TRBV3-2|once|TRBD2|15
CASSQGGGRTDTQYF
TGTGCCAGCAGCCAAGGGGGAGGGCGAACAGATACGCAGTATTTT
>TRBJ2-3|TRBV30|.|.|15
CAWSVDWSVSDTQYF
TGTGCCTGGAGTGTAGATTGGTCGGTCTCGGATACGCAGTATTTT
>TRBJ1-3|TRBV5-1|.|.|15
CASSLRGFSGNTIYF
TGCGCCAGCAGCTTGCGGGGGTTCTCTGGAAACACCATATATTTT
>TRBJ2-7|TRBV30|.|.|14
CAWSVDFGTYEQYF
TGTGCCTGGAGTGTAGACTTCGGGACCTACGAGCAGTACTTC
>TRBJ1-6|TRBV7-6|.|.|15
CASSLEQRYNSPLHF
TGTGCCAGCAGCTTAGAACAGAGATATAATTCACCCCTCCACTTT
>TRBJ1-1|TRBV7-2|many|.|15
CASSLVQGPNTEAFF
TGTGCCAGCAGCTTAGTCCAGGGGCCGAACACTGAAGCTTTCTTT
>TRBJ1-3|TRBV9|.|TRBD1|18
CASSVEGGDRGPRDTIYF
TGTGCCAGCAGCGTAGAGGGTGGGGACAGGGGGCCACGGGACACCATATATTTT
>TRBJ2-2|TRBV7-2|.|TRBD2|18
CASSQRTSGGPYTGELFF
TGTGCCAGCAGCCAACGGACTAGCGGGGGGCCTTACACCGGGGAGCTGTTTTTT
>TRBJ1-4|TRBV7-8|.|.|16
CASSFGTGRANEKLFF
TGTGCCAGCAGCTTTGGAACAGGGAGGGCTAATGAAAAACTGTTTTTT
>TRBJ1-4|TRBV7-9|.|.|14
CASSPVLGGEKLFF
TGTGCCAGCAGCCCCGTGTTGGGAGGGGAAAAACTGTTTTTT
>TRBJ1-2|TRBV18|few|.|15
CASSLRLDSDYGYTF
TGTGCCAGCTCTCTGCGACTGGACAGCGACTATGGCTACACCTTC
>TRBJ1-1|TRBV27|.|.|13
CASSPGSGYEAFF
TGTGCCAGCAGTCCGGGTTCGGGGTATGAAGCTTTCTTT
>TRBJ2-3|TRBV19|.|.|14
CASSIRGNTDTQYF
TGTGCCAGTAGTATCCGGGGTAACACAGATACGCAGTATTTT
>TRBJ1-1|TRBV6-6|.|.|14
CASSQGRTNTEAFF
TGTGCCAGCAGCCAAGGGAGAACGAACACTGAAGCTTTCTTT
>TRBJ1-5|TRBV9|.|.|14
CASSVEGGGQPQHF
TGTGCCAGCAGCGTAGAGGGAGGGGGTCAGCCCCAGCATTTT
>TRBJ1-5|TRBV18|.|.|14
CASSRGGANQPQHF
TGTGCCAGCTCCCGGGGGGGGGCCAATCAGCCCCAGCATTTT
>TRBJ2-5|TRBV13|.|.|14
CASGLGGIQETQYF
TGTGCCAGCGGGCTGGGGGGAATCCAAGAGACCCAGTACTTC
>TRBJ1-4|TRBV19|.|.|16
CASSNAPGGPNEKLFF
TGTGCCAGTAGTAACGCACCCGGGGGACCAAATGAAAAACTGTTTTTT
>TRBJ1-3|TRBV9|.|TRBD1|15
CASSRDRSSGNTIYF
TGTGCCAGCAGCCGGGACAGGAGCTCTGGAAACACCATATATTTT
>TRBJ1-1|TRBV12-3/TRBV12-4|.|.|11
CASKVRGEAFF
TGTGCCAGCAAGGTCCGGGGTGAAGCTTTCTTT
>TRBJ2-3|TRBV6-4|.|TRBD2|19
CASRKGVAGSGPSTDTQYF
TGTGCCAGCAGAAAGGGAGTAGCGGGTTCGGGTCCTAGCACAGATACGCAGTATTTT
>TRBJ2-7|TRBV5-4|once|.|15
CASSEPEDGTYEQYF
TGTGCCAGCAGCGAACCCGAGGACGGGACCTACGAGCAGTACTTC
>TRBJ2-1|TRBV3-1/TRBV3-2|.|TRBD2|17
CASSQDQNSGGWNEQFF
TGTGCCAGCAGCCAAGATCAGAATAGCGGGGGTTGGAATGAGCAGTTCTTC
>TRBJ1-4|TRBV5-8|.|.|15
CASSKTGLGVEKLFF
TGTGCCAGCAGCAAAACGGGACTCGGAGTTGAAAAACTGTTTTTT
>TRBJ2-7|TRBV2|once|.|13
CASSVVLGHEQYF
TGTGCCAGCAGTGTCGTCCTTGGCCACGAGCAGTACTTC
>TRBJ2-4|TRBV7-9|.|TRBD1|17
CASSPRDSQLAKNIQYF
TGTGCCAGCAGCCCACGGGACAGTCAACTAGCCAAAAACATTCAGTACTTC
>TRBJ1-2|TRBV11-1|.|TRBD1|13
CASSFPGTAGYTF
TGTGCCAGCAGCTTCCCTGGGACAGCCGGCTACACCTTC
>TRBJ1-1|TRBV11-2|.|.|14
CASSLDARGPEAFF
TGTGCCAGCAGCTTAGATGCCAGGGGACCTGAAGCTTTCTTT
>TRBJ1-2|TRBV5-4|.|TRBD1|15
CASSFDRGLENGYTF
TGTGCCAGCAGCTTCGACAGGGGGTTGGAAAACGGCTACACCTTC
>TRBJ2-1|TRBV5-4|medium-sized|.|15
CASSLSGGLNNEQFF
TGTGCCAGCAGCTTGAGTGGGGGGTTAAACAATGAGCAGTTCTTC
>TRBJ2-7|TRBV2|.|.|14
CASREREISYEQYF
TGTGCCAGCAGGGAGAGGGAGATTTCCTACGAGCAGTACTTC
>TRBJ1-1|TRBV5-1|.|.|13
CASTPGGNTEAFF
TGCGCCAGCACCCCGGGGGGGAACACTGAAGCTTTCTTT
>TRBJ2-5|TRBV5-1|.|TRBD2|15
CASSLLAGSQETQYF
TGCGCCAGCAGCTTGCTAGCGGGATCACAAGAGACCCAGTACTTC
>TRBJ2-3|TRBV9|.|.|13
CASSPILADTQYF
TGTGCCAGCTCTCCGATATTAGCAGATACGCAGTATTTT
>TRBJ1-2|TRBV7-2|.|.|14
CASSSREPAFGYIF
TGTGCCAGCAGCTCCCGGGAGCCCGCCTTTGGCTACATCTTC
>TRBJ2-3|TRBV7-2|.|TRBD2|18
CASSRVGLARSSTDTQYF
TGTGCCAGCAGCCGGGTGGGACTAGCACGATCTAGCACAGATACGCAGTATTTT
>TRBJ2-3|TRBV5-1|.|.|14
CASSAAGSTDTQYF
TGCGCCAGCAGCGCGGCCGGTTCCACAGATACGCAGTATTTT
>TRBJ1-4|TRBV10-1|few|TRBD1|13
CASQGQRNEKLFF
TGCGCCAGCCAGGGACAGAGAAATGAAAAACTGTTTTTT
>TRBJ2-3|TRBV9|.|.|11
CASSQGDTQYF
TGTGCCAGCAGTCAGGGAGATACGCAGTATTTT
>TRBJ2-3|TRBV5-1|.|TRBD2|16
CASSSGGGAAKDTQYF
TGCGCCAGCAGCTCGGGAGGGGGGGCGGCCAAGGATACGCAGTATTTT
>TRBJ2-1|TRBV5-1|.|TRBD1|17
CASSSLSPGTGVSEQFF
TGCGCCAGCAGCTCGTTATCTCCCGGGACAGGGGTATCGGAGCAGTTCTTC
>TRBJ1-1|TRBV7-9|.|.|13
CASSLRYDTEAFF
TGTGCCAGCAGCTTACGCTATGACACTGAAGCTTTCTTT
>TRBJ1-3|TRBV6-1|.|TRBD1|15
CASSEDRGKGNTIYF
TGTGCCAGCAGTGAAGACAGGGGTAAAGGAAACACCATATATTTT
>TRBJ2-3|TRBV6-1|.|TRBD1|14
CASRPTGRTDTQYF
TGTGCCAGCAGACCGACAGGGCGCACAGATACGCAGTATTTT
>TRBJ1-2|TRBV19|.|.|12
CAVAWGYNGYTF
TGTGCCGTCGCCTGGGGCTACAATGGCTACACCTTC
>TRBJ2-7|TRBV2|.|.|15
CASSVNRGFSYEQYF
TGTGCCAGCAGTGTAAATCGGGGGTTCTCCTACGAGCAGTACTTC
>TRBJ1-1|TRBV4-1|.|TRBD1|13
CASSLDRATEAFF
TGCGCCAGCAGCCTTGACAGGGCCACTGAAGCTTTCTTT
>TRBJ1-1|TRBV7-6|.|.|17
CASSLVPAGGLNTEAFF
TGTGCCAGCAGCTTAGTGCCCGCCGGGGGATTGAACACTGAAGCTTTCTTT